Following are 30 T cell receptor beta chains from one sample sequenced in a study of blood T cell repertoires in COVID-19. Sequencing was performed with immunoSEQ multiplex PCR; in TCRdb, only in-frame clones are kept and a portion is missing. This sample has a few hundred thousand clones, with 70% to 90% found just once. The specimen was peripheral blood. The receptors here all came from a woman aged 25 to 39 with COVID-19, enrolled during active disease.

The chain joins TRBV21-1 to TRBJ1-4; the table assigns TRBD1, which was not confirmed against the DNA. TRBV21-1 is a pseudogene locus. The CDR3 extends over 17 amino acids. CDR3 in amino acids: CASSIPDLGTGVEKLFF. The CDR3 DNA sequence: TGTGCCAGCAGCATACCCGATTTAGGGACAGGGGTCGAAAAACTGTTTTTT.

The DNA for the CDR3 is TGTGCCAGCAGCCCCACAGTCACAGATACGCAGTATTTT. This gives the protein CASSPTVTDTQYF. The genes are TRBV28 and TRBJ2-3, with D unresolved. The germline V and J ends were trimmed by 6 bases and 2 bases, with 9 bases remaining between them. From germline, CDR1 is MDHEN and CDR2 SYDVKM. The CDR3 runs to 13 residues.

This clone appeared many times. The chain recombines TRBV5-4 with TRBJ1-2, with TRBD1 matching over 7 bases. Germline CDR1 SGHNT, CDR2 YYREEE (reference sequence). Germline trimming cut 4 bases from V and 8 bases from J; bases unmatched to any gene: 11. This CDR3 region has 14 residues. The DNA of the CDR3 is TGTGCCAGCAGCATAGGGACAGACACGGGAGGCTACACCTTC. Its protein is CASSIGTDTGGYTF.

The chain has TRBV10-3 and TRBJ1-2; possibly TRBD1 for D (5 bases). This CDR3 has 14 amino acids. CDR1 and CDR2 from the germline V gene are ENHRY and SYGVKD. The V end was cut by 7 bases, the J end by 5 bases, with 17 bases between. The CDR3 DNA follows: TGTGCCATCAATGGGCAGGGAAGAATGTATGGCTACACCTTC. It encodes CAINGQGRMYGYTF.

V gene TRBV6-2 or TRBV6-3 combines with J gene TRBJ2-7, with 7 bases matching TRBD1. Germline CDR1 is MNHEY and CDR2 is SVGEGT. J gave up 3 bases and V 6 bases, and 5 bases lay outside the gene matches. The CDR3 consists of 13 residues. The DNA of the CDR3 is TGTGCCAGCAGCAAAGCAGGGGGCTACGAGCAGTACTTC. Its protein is CASSKAGGYEQYF.

J is TRBJ1-1 and V is TRBV4-1; 10 positions agree with TRBD1. Trimming at V came to 1 base and at J to 6 bases, leaving 8 bases not matched to a gene. In germline, CDR1 is MGHRA, CDR2 YSYEKL. This CDR3 spans 16 amino acids. The CDR3 is CASSQGLTGGRAEAFF. The CDR3 nucleotides are TGCGCCAGCAGCCAAGGACTGACAGGGGGCAGGGCTGAAGCTTTCTTT.

The V and J genes are TRBV7-2 and TRBJ2-5; 9 bases agree with TRBD2. The ends lost 1 base at V and 4 bases at J; junction bases unmatched: 10. Looked up from germline, CDR1 is SGHTA and CDR2 is FQGNSA. The CDR3 contains 17 residues. CDR3 region: CASSLDGAGGPGETQYF. CDR3 bases: TGTGCCAGCAGCTTAGACGGTGCGGGGGGGCCGGGAGAGACCCAGTACTTC. The whole variable domain, filled in from reference TRBV7-2 and TRBJ2-5, reads GAGVSQSPSNKVTEKGKDVELRCDPISGHTALYWYRQSLGQGLEFLIYFQGNSAPDKSGLPSDRFSAERTGGSVSTLTIQRTQQEDSAVYLCASSLDGAGGPGETQYFGPGTRLLVL.

V and J are TRBV6-7 and TRBJ2-7; TRBD2 might be the D (5 bases). TRBV6-7 is an ORF, with its function uncertain. V lost 2 bases and J 2 bases, leaving 13 bases between the germline ends. This CDR3 has 15 amino acids. CDR3 residues: CASSYHPRGPYEQYV. DNA of the CDR3: TGTGCCAGCAGTTACCATCCTCGGGGTCCCTACGAGCAGTACGTC.

V is TRBV13 and J is TRBJ2-3; the D is unclear. Trimming shortened V by 2 bases and J by 4 bases, and 4 bases separated the two germline ends. The CDR3 consists of 12 residues. Germline V gene lookup returns CDR1 PRHDT and CDR2 FYEKMQ (reference sequence). CDR3 bases: TGTGCCAGCAGCTTAAGCCCAGATACGCAGTATTTT. Translated: CASSLSPDTQYF.

The chain links TRBV19 to TRBJ1-2; 8 positions match TRBD1. Germline lookup yields CDR1 LNHDA and CDR2 SQIVND (reference sequence). The CDR3 runs 14 residues. Trimming at V came to 7 bases and at J to 4 bases, leaving 8 bases not matched to a gene. The CDR3 here is CASKLRDRSYGYTF. The CDR3 DNA is TGTGCCAGTAAACTTAGGGACAGGTCCTATGGCTACACCTTC.

The chain carries TRBV4-1 and TRBJ1-1, with D perhaps matching TRBD1 (5 bases). This CDR3 is 14 amino acids long. Trimming shortened V by 5 bases and J by 1 base, and 11 bases separated the two germline ends. Per the germline V gene, CDR1 is MGHRA and CDR2 is YSYEKL. The CDR3 reads CASSAGGGNTEAFF. CDR3 DNA: TGCGCCAGCAGCGCCGGGGGGGGGAACACTGAAGCTTTCTTT.

This chain joins TRBV7-9 and TRBJ1-1, with a weak D call TRBD1 (6 bases). CDR1 and CDR2 (germline): SEHNR, FQNEAQ (reference sequence). V lost 5 bases, J lost 0 bases, and 16 bases lay in between. The CDR3 runs to 16 residues. The CDR3 reads CASSDGQLDMNTEAFF. In DNA, the CDR3 is TGTGCCAGCAGCGACGGACAGTTAGACATGAACACTGAAGCTTTCTTT.

The DNA of the CDR3 is TGTGCCATCCAGGCCGGGACAGGGTACAATGAGCAGTTCTTC. Its protein is CAIQAGTGYNEQFF. The chain has TRBV6-5 and TRBJ2-1; 9 nucleotides agree with TRBD1. Germline-derived CDR1 and CDR2 are MNHEY and SVGAGI. Trimming removed 10 bases from V and 4 bases from J; junction bases left unmatched: 8. This CDR3 comprises 14 residues.

This sequence joins TRBV4-1 and TRBJ1-1, with D possibly being TRBD1 (6 bases). With 7 bases removed from V and 1 base from J, the gap between germline ends came to 19 bases. The CDR3 totals 16 residues. Germline CDR1 reads MGHRA; CDR2 reads YSYEKL. The DNA for the CDR3 is TGCGCCAGCACCTCCACCCCGGGACATTCGAACACTGAAGCTTTCTTT. It encodes CASTSTPGHSNTEAFF.

The table lists this clone with a count of one. The J gene is TRBJ2-1, the V gene TRBV7-6; 12 nucleotides agree with TRBD2. Trimming removed 4 bases from V and 10 bases from J; junction bases left unmatched: 8. The germline V gene has CDR1 SGHVS and CDR2 FNYEAQ. The CDR3 is 15 amino acids. CDR3 loop: CASSSLAGGFKEQFF. CDR3 bases: TGTGCCAGCAGCTCCCTAGCGGGGGGGTTTAAGGAGCAGTTCTTC.

The chain joins TRBV6-5 to TRBJ1-3, with 8 bases aligning to TRBD1. V gave up 6 bases and J gave up 2 bases; unmatched junction bases: 6. Germline V CDR1 and CDR2: MNHEY, SVGAGI. The CDR3 runs 15 residues. CDR3 region: CASSSGQATGNTIYF. The DNA of the CDR3 is TGTGCCAGCAGCTCGGGACAGGCTACTGGAAACACCATATATTTT.

The chain has TRBV24-1 and TRBJ1-1; no definite D call. The CDR3 runs to 16 residues. Trimming removed 5 bases at V and 3 bases at J, with 18 bases between. Germline loops: CDR1 KGHDR, CDR2 SFDVKD. CDR3 region: CATSGSSAIGDTEAFF. The CDR3 nucleotides are TGTGCCACCAGTGGATCGTCCGCGATCGGGGACACTGAAGCTTTCTTT.

The chain carries TRBV9 and TRBJ2-3, with D possibly being TRBD2 (5 bases). Trimming took off 4 bases at V and 4 bases at J, with 10 bases between the two ends. Looked up from germline, CDR1 is SGDLS and CDR2 is YYNGEE. This CDR3 region has 13 residues. The CDR3 DNA is TGTGCCAGCAGCTCGGACGGGGCAGATACGCAGTATTTT. This sequence encodes CASSSDGADTQYF.

The V and J genes are TRBV11-2 and TRBJ1-6; no definite D call. The CDR3 totals 12 residues. CDR1 and CDR2 from the germline V gene are SGHAT and FQNNGV. The V end was cut by 5 bases, the J end by 5 bases, with 4 bases between. CDR3 residues: CASSPNNSPLHF. CDR3 DNA: TGTGCCAGCAGCCCTAATAATTCACCCCTCCACTTT.

This chain joins TRBV10-3 and TRBJ2-7; 7 bases match TRBD1. The CDR3 contains 13 residues. V shed 10 bases, J shed 1 base, and the junction held 7 bases outside the gene matches. Per the germline V gene, CDR1 is ENHRY and CDR2 is SYGVKD. Here the CDR3 reads CATAGGGSYEQYV. The CDR3, as DNA: TGTGCCACCGCAGGGGGTGGATCCTACGAGCAGTACGTC.

The chain has TRBV5-6 and TRBJ1-6, with TRBD1 matching over 7 bases. The CDR3 runs to 15 residues. V gave up 2 bases and J gave up 4 bases; unmatched junction bases: 3. CDR1 is SGHDT, CDR2 YYEEEE, per germline. The CDR3 bases are TGTGCCAGCAGCTTCGGGACAGCATATAATTCACCCCTCCACTTT. It specifies CASSFGTAYNSPLHF.

The chain uses TRBV2 and TRBJ1-5, with 8 positions matching TRBD1. CDR3 length: 15 amino acids. V gave up 7 bases and J gave up 2 bases; unmatched junction bases: 7. The germline gives CDR1 SNHLY, CDR2 FYNNEI. CDR3 in amino acids: CASNPGQGGNQPQHF. CDR3 bases: TGTGCCAGCAACCCCGGACAGGGCGGCAATCAGCCCCAGCATTTT.

The chain joins TRBV6-1 to TRBJ2-2; 9 bases match TRBD2. Unmatched junction bases numbered 13, after V lost 4 bases and J lost 7 bases. Germline V lookup: CDR1 MNHNS, CDR2 SASEGT. The CDR3 length is 17 residues. The DNA of the CDR3 is TGTGCCAGCAGTGCCGTGGGGGTAGCGGGAGTGGTCGGGGAGCTGTTTTTT. Its translation is CASSAVGVAGVVGELFF.

The rearrangement joins TRBV4-1 to TRBJ2-1; 8 bases agree with TRBD2. Germline values: CDR1 MGHRA, CDR2 YSYEKL. V shed 8 bases and J 1 base; nucleotides not matched to a gene: 7. The CDR3 totals 15 residues. CDR3 in amino acids: CASGLTSVSYNEQFF. CDR3 DNA sequence: TGCGCCAGCGGCTTGACTAGCGTGTCCTACAATGAGCAGTTCTTC.

The chain couples TRBV6-2 or TRBV6-3 to TRBJ2-1; 12 bases are a match to TRBD2. The CDR3 covers 18 residues. Germline CDR1 and CDR2: MNHEY and SVGEGT. Trimming cost V 3 bases and J 4 bases; bases outside gene matches: 10. CDR3 DNA: TGTGCCAGCAGTTATGGGAGGACTAGCGGGGTGAAATACAATGAGCAGTTCTTC. Translation gives CASSYGRTSGVKYNEQFF.

The V gene is TRBV5-1, the J gene TRBJ2-7; TRBD1 matches 9 bases. With 1 base clipped from V and 2 bases from J, the junction kept 7 bases outside the gene matches. Per the germline V gene, CDR1 is SGHRS and CDR2 is YFSETQ. This CDR3 comprises 16 residues. Here the CDR3 reads CASSLTPGTGTYEQYF. CDR3 sequence (DNA): TGCGCCAGCAGCTTGACCCCCGGGACAGGGACCTACGAGCAGTACTTC.

J is TRBJ1-2 and V is TRBV25-1; D might be TRBD1 (6 bases). Trimming cost V 5 bases and J 8 bases, with 21 bases left between them. The CDR3 consists of 15 residues. Germline CDR1 MGHDK, CDR2 SYGVNS. The CDR3: CASSLTGTGEGGYTF. The CDR3 DNA is TGTGCCAGCAGTTTAACAGGGACCGGCGAGGGGGGCTACACCTTC.

A remark on this clone: Other DNA sequences in the sample encode the same CDR3. V is TRBV7-9 and J is TRBJ2-1, with D possibly being TRBD1 (6 bases). Per germline, CDR1 SEHNR and CDR2 FQNEAQ (reference sequence). V gave up 1 base and J gave up 5 bases, with 6 bases separating them. This CDR3 spans 13 amino acids. CDR3 amino acids: CASSLDRDNEQFF. CDR3 sequence (DNA): TGTGCCAGCAGCTTAGACAGGGACAATGAGCAGTTCTTC.

This clone showed up just once. The V call is TRBV24-1, the J call TRBJ1-2, with D perhaps TRBD1 (5 bases). Trimming removed 4 bases from V and 4 bases from J, with 12 bases in between. CDR1 is KGHDR, CDR2 SFDVKD, per germline. The CDR3 is made up of 14 amino acids. CDR3 sequence (DNA): TGTGCCACCAGTGACGCCGGGACTCTCTATGGCTACACCTTC. Its protein product is CATSDAGTLYGYTF.

J is TRBJ1-4 and V is TRBV4-3; no definite D call. The CDR3 has 13 residues. The ends were cut back, 4 bases at V and 8 bases at J, with 11 bases in the middle. Germline V CDR1 and CDR2: LGHNA, YSLEER. The CDR3 is CASSLHSQEKLFF. As DNA, the CDR3 is TGCGCCAGCAGCCTCCACAGCCAAGAAAAACTGTTTTTT.